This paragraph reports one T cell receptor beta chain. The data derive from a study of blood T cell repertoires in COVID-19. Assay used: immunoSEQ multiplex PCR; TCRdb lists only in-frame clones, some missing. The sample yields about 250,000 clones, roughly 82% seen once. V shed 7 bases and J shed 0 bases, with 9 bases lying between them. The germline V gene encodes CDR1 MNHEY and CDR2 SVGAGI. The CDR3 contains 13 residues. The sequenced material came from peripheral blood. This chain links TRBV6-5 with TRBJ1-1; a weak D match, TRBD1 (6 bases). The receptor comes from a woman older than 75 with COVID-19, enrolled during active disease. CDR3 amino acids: CASKGQMNTEAFF. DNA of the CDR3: TGTGCCAGCAAAGGACAGATGAACACTGAAGCTTTCTTT.